The 28 T cell receptor beta chains listed next were all sequenced from one sample in a study of T cells in Graves' hyperthyroidism and ophthalmopathy. Amplification of TCR beta CDR3 regions used RNA as the template. The HTBI primer set served for first-round RT-PCR of the TCR CDR3. One entry per CDR3 protein results from TCRdb running MiXCR on the multiplex PCR reads. This sample carries about half a million distinct CDR3 sequences, about 20% of them seen once, and the ten largest clones take approximately 49%. The material sequenced was blood. Receptors originate from a woman aged 70-85 years with Graves' ophthalmopathy.

The chain joins TRBV3-1 to TRBJ2-1, with 8 bases matching TRBD2. The CDR3 consists of 13 residues. Losses at the gene ends were 4 bases for V and 9 bases for J; bases not matched to a gene: 5. CDR1 and CDR2 from the germline V gene are LGHDT and YNNKEL (reference sequence). The CDR3 reads CASSLEAGAEQFF. In nucleotides, the CDR3 is TGTGCCAGCAGCCTAGAAGCGGGAGCTGAGCAGTTCTTC.

This clonotype was observed many times. The chain couples TRBV6-2 or TRBV6-3 to TRBJ2-7; unclear D gene. CDR1 MNHEY and CDR2 SVGEGT come from the germline V gene. Trimming left V 2 bases short and J 3 bases short, with 8 bases between. The CDR3 runs 13 residues. For the CDR3, the DNA is TGTGCCAGCAGTTACGCTCCGAGCTACGAGCAGTACTTC. Its translation is CASSYAPSYEQYF.

This clonotype appeared a few times. This rearrangement joins TRBV27 to TRBJ1-3, with a weak D call TRBD1 (5 bases). V was cut by 5 bases and J by 3 bases, with 20 bases left in between. There are 17 residues in the CDR3. Germline V CDR1 and CDR2: MNHEY, SMNVEV (reference sequence). CDR3 DNA: TGTGCCAGCAGTCCCCTCCAGGGCCGGGCGAGTGGAAACACCATATATTTT. It translates to CASSPLQGRASGNTIYF.

This clonotype was detected ten times or more. This chain uses TRBV30 with TRBJ1-2; D remains ambiguous. Trimming left V 2 bases short and J 4 bases short, with 11 bases between. Germline V lookup: CDR1 GTSNPN, CDR2 SVGIG (reference sequence). The CDR3 consists of 13 residues. The CDR3 DNA sequence: TGTGCCTGGAGTACAAAAGGACCCTATGGCTACACCTTC. This codes for CAWSTKGPYGYTF.

The J gene is TRBJ2-5, the V gene TRBV20-1, with 7 bases matching TRBD2. V trimming: 2 bases; J trimming: 5 bases; junction bases outside the gene matches: 5. The CDR3 loop spans 13 amino acids. CDR1 and CDR2 (germline): DFQATT, SNEGSKA (reference sequence). The CDR3 nucleotides read TGCAGTGCTAGATTAGGACTAGAGGAGACCCAGTACTTC. Amino acids: CSARLGLEETQYF.

Only a few counts were recorded for this clonotype. This chain uses TRBV15 with TRBJ2-2; the match to TRBD1 covers 10 bases. This CDR3 is 18 amino acids long. Germline assignment: CDR1 LNHNV and CDR2 YYDKDF (reference sequence). V trimming: 0 bases; J trimming: 3 bases; junction bases outside the gene matches: 7. The CDR3 coding sequence is TGTGCCACCAGCAGAGAATCGGCGACAGGGGGCTACACCGGGGAGCTGTTTTTT. Translation: CATSRESATGGYTGELFF.

In this sample, this clonotype turned up a few times. The CDR3 DNA reads as TGTGCCAGCAGCTTAGCGCTCCCTAATGAGCAGTTCTTC. Translation gives CASSLALPNEQFF. V is TRBV7-8 and J is TRBJ2-1; D is unresolved. The germline gives CDR1 SGHVS, CDR2 FQNEAQ. Trimming left V 0 bases short and J 7 bases short, with 7 bases between. The CDR3 length is 13 residues.

The chain carries TRBV27 and TRBJ2-2; 9 bases align to TRBD2. Germline V gene sequence: CDR1 MNHEY, CDR2 SMNVEV (reference sequence). This CDR3 is 15 amino acids long. Germline trimming cut 2 bases from V and 6 bases from J; bases unmatched to any gene: 4. Written as DNA, the CDR3 is TGTGCCAGCAGTTTAGGGACTAGCTTCCCCGGGGAGCTGTTTTTT. Translated, it gives CASSLGTSFPGELFF.

This clonotype came up once. This rearrangement joins TRBV19 to TRBJ1-2; no clear D gene. Germline V gives CDR1 LNHDA, CDR2 SQIVND (reference sequence). Trimming took off 3 bases at V and 1 base at J, with 6 bases between the two ends. CDR3 size: 13 residues. The CDR3 region is CASSIPVNYGYTF. The CDR3 region has the DNA TGTGCCAGTAGTATTCCGGTTAACTATGGCTACACCTTC.

The sample holds many counts of this clonotype. This chain links TRBV7-8 with TRBJ2-2, with D maybe TRBD2 (6 bases). This CDR3 comprises 16 residues. Germline V gives CDR1 SGHVS, CDR2 FQNEAQ. V lost 4 bases and J 5 bases, leaving 17 bases between the germline ends. The CDR3 nucleotides are TGTGCCAGCAGCTCCAGGAGGGAGGAGGTGACCGGGGAGCTGTTTTTT. Its protein is CASSSRREEVTGELFF.

The chain combines TRBV4-3 with TRBJ2-7; the D is unclear. Germline V gene sequence: CDR1 LGHNA, CDR2 YSLEER. The CDR3 contains 15 residues. The V and J ends lost 0 bases and 3 bases respectively, with 12 bases between them. The CDR3: CASSQDLTSSYEQYF. The CDR3 nucleotides are TGCGCCAGCAGCCAAGATCTCACGAGTAGCTACGAGCAGTACTTC.

In regard to this clonotype: The junction shows a germline mismatch at one end, possibly a read error. This chain uses TRBV11-1 with TRBJ2-5, with 7 nucleotides matching TRBD2. Germline V gene sequence: CDR1 SGHAT, CDR2 FQDESV (reference sequence). This CDR3 region has 14 residues. CDR3 nucleotides: TGTGCCAGCAGCCCTTACTCGGGAGGTGAGACCCAGCACTTC. Protein sequence: CASSPYSGGETQHF.

The chain is built from TRBV5-1 and TRBJ2-7, with D possibly matching TRBD2 (6 bases). The germline CDR1 and CDR2 sequences are SGHRS and YFSETQ. V was pared by 4 bases and J by 0 bases, with 11 bases between. CDR3 length: 14 residues. CDR3 DNA sequence: TGCGCCAGCAGCCGGAGGGCCCCCTCCTACGAGCAGTACTTC. It yields the protein CASSRRAPSYEQYF.

The J gene is TRBJ1-1, the V gene TRBV5-6, with TRBD1 identical over 8 bases. Germline lookup yields CDR1 SGHDT and CDR2 YYEEEE. Trimming removed 4 bases from V and 0 bases from J; junction bases left unmatched: 14. CDR3 length: 18 amino acids. The CDR3 sequence: CASSPGDRRSLLNTEAFF. The CDR3, as DNA: TGTGCCAGCAGCCCAGGGGACAGGAGAAGCCTATTGAACACTGAAGCTTTCTTT.

The V call is TRBV18, the J call TRBJ1-2; 8 positions agree with TRBD1. Germline CDR1 KGHSH, CDR2 LQKENI. This CDR3 contains 14 residues. The V segment lost 5 bases and the J segment 7 bases; nucleotides outside the gene matches: 9. CDR3 nucleotide sequence: TGTGCCAGCTCATTGAAAACAGGGGGATCTGGCTACACCTTC. This codes for CASSLKTGGSGYTF.

This sequence joins TRBV12-3 or TRBV12-4 and TRBJ2-1, with a weak D call TRBD1 (5 bases). Trimming left V 7 bases short and J 8 bases short, with 24 bases between. The CDR3 totals 16 residues. CDR3 nucleotide sequence: TGTGCCAGCAACCCTAAGGGGTGGGCCCTCTCCGATGAGCAGTTCTTC. Translation: CASNPKGWALSDEQFF.

The chain's CDR3 is CASSDSGLASDTQYF. For the CDR3, the DNA is TGTGCCAGCAGTGACTCAGGACTAGCTTCAGATACGCAGTATTTT. The chain uses TRBV6-4 and TRBJ2-3; 8 nucleotides agree with TRBD2. The CDR3 contains 15 residues. The V and J ends lost 0 bases and 4 bases, in that order; junction bases with no gene match: 3. Germline V CDR1 and CDR2: MRHNA, SNTAGT.

The chain employs TRBV2 and TRBJ1-5, with D tentatively TRBD1 (5 bases). From germline, CDR1 is SNHLY and CDR2 FYNNEI. The CDR3 totals 15 residues. V lost 3 bases and J 5 bases, leaving 14 bases between the germline ends. The CDR3 region has the DNA TGTGCCAGCAGTGAGGATAGGGGAGGCGATCAGCCCCAGCATTTT. Encoded protein: CASSEDRGGDQPQHF.

J is TRBJ2-3 and V is TRBV2; the match to TRBD1 covers 12 bases. V dropped 6 bases and J dropped 7; count of bases not matched to a gene: 8. This CDR3 is built from 15 residues. Germline V lookup: CDR1 SNHLY, CDR2 FYNNEI. The CDR3 loop reads CASSAGTGGVYTQYF. The CDR3 region has the DNA TGTGCCAGCAGCGCCGGGACAGGGGGCGTATATACGCAGTATTTT.

This clonotype came up many times. The CDR3 DNA sequence: TGTGCCAGCAGCCAGACTGGGATGAACACTGAAGCTTTCTTT. Its protein product is CASSQTGMNTEAFF. The chain recombines TRBV4-2 with TRBJ1-1, with D hard to call. Germline V gene lookup returns CDR1 LGHNA and CDR2 YNFKEQ. The CDR3 contains 14 residues. V was clipped by 3 bases and J by 0 bases, with 8 bases between them.

This clonotype was seen repeatedly, ten times or more. The genes are TRBV7-8 and TRBJ2-1; possible D gene TRBD2, 6 bases. V gave up 2 bases and J gave up 0 bases, with 14 bases separating them. From germline, CDR1 is SGHVS and CDR2 FQNEAQ. The CDR3 contains 17 residues. Here the CDR3 reads CASSLSLAGSSYNEQFF. In nucleotides, the CDR3 is TGTGCCAGCAGCTTATCCTTGGCGGGAAGCTCCTACAATGAGCAGTTCTTC.

This chain links TRBV29-1 with TRBJ1-6; D is possibly TRBD1 (5 bases). Germline CDR1 SQVTM, CDR2 ANQGSEA. V was shortened by 6 bases and J by 10 bases, with 16 bases between the two germline ends. The CDR3 spans 13 residues. In DNA form, the CDR3 reads TGCAGCGTGGGGGAGGGGACGGGCTCACCCCTCCACTTT. Translating gives CSVGEGTGSPLHF.

This chain links TRBV18 with TRBJ2-1; TRBD2 matches 16 bases. The CDR3 covers 18 residues. Germline V CDR1 and CDR2: KGHSH, LQKENI. The V segment lost 4 bases and the J segment 1 base; nucleotides outside the gene matches: 4. The CDR3 nucleotides read TGTGCCAGCTCACGATTGGGACTAGCGGGAGGGTCCTACAATGAGCAGTTCTTC. It encodes CASSRLGLAGGSYNEQFF.

This sequence joins TRBV9 and TRBJ2-2, with D possibly called TRBD1 or TRBD2 (5 bases each). The CDR3 is 15 residues long. V was shortened by 0 bases and J by 6 bases, with 12 bases between the two germline ends. Germline V gene lookup returns CDR1 SGDLS and CDR2 YYNGEE. The CDR3 coding sequence is TGTGCCAGCAGCGTAGAATCGGGACCCCCCGGGGAGCTGTTTTTT. Protein sequence: CASSVESGPPGELFF.

The chain employs TRBV6-2 or TRBV6-3 and TRBJ2-2, with D perhaps matching TRBD1 or TRBD2 (5 bases each). V shed 2 bases and J shed 5 bases, with 15 bases lying between them. The CDR3 is 16 residues long. Germline loops: CDR1 MNHEY, CDR2 SVGEGT. The CDR3 sequence: CASSYGGGTDTGELFF. The CDR3 region has the DNA TGTGCCAGCAGTTACGGTGGGGGAACGGATACCGGGGAGCTGTTTTTT.

The chain carries TRBV2 and TRBJ2-3; tentatively, D is TRBD2 (6 bases). V shed 4 bases and J shed 10 bases, with 12 bases lying between them. This CDR3 comprises 12 residues. Germline V gene sequence: CDR1 SNHLY, CDR2 FYNNEI. CDR3 nucleotides: TGTGCCAGCAGTGGGGGACTCCCCTCGCAGTATTTT. Translation gives CASSGGLPSQYF.

The chain links TRBV24-1 to TRBJ2-3; 9 nucleotides align to TRBD1. J lost 1 base, V lost 3 bases, and 4 bases had no gene match. Germline loops: CDR1 KGHDR, CDR2 SFDVKD. The CDR3 is 16 amino acids. The CDR3 DNA sequence: TGTGCCACCAGTGATCCCAGGACAGGGGGCACAGATACGCAGTATTTT. Translating gives CATSDPRTGGTDTQYF.

The V call is TRBV24-1, the J call TRBJ2-1, with 8 bases identical to TRBD1. The length of the CDR3 is 13 residues. The trim removed 9 bases at V and 1 base at J, leaving 1 base unmatched. Germline-derived CDR1 and CDR2 are KGHDR and SFDVKD. The CDR3, as DNA: TGTGCCACCGGGGACAGGTCCTACAATGAGCAGTTCTTC. The encoded protein is CATGDRSYNEQFF.